These 27 T cell receptor beta chains came from one sample sequenced in a study of response to subunit inactivated influenza vaccine. TCRdb re-called the RT-PCR reads with MiXCR, one entry per CDR3 protein. The sample contains about 520,000 distinct CDR3 sequences, roughly 7.9% of which appear only once. The sequencing used PBMCs from blood, collected around 25 months after vaccination. The origin of the receptors is a man in his fifties or sixties who received an inactivated influenza vaccine.

Many counts were recorded for this clonotype. This sequence joins TRBV6-1 and TRBJ1-1; D is undetermined. Germline V CDR1 and CDR2: MNHNS, SASEGT. The V end was cut by 2 bases, the J end by 2 bases, with 6 bases between. The CDR3 spans 13 residues. The CDR3 here is CASSEYLNTEAFF. Written as DNA, the CDR3 is TGTGCCAGCAGTGAATACCTAAACACTGAAGCTTTCTTT.

J is TRBJ1-2 and V is TRBV5-1; 9 bases agree with TRBD1. This CDR3 is built from 15 residues. V lost 4 bases, J lost 8 bases, and 12 bases stayed unmatched. From germline, CDR1 is SGHRS and CDR2 YFSETQ. CDR3 protein: CASSDQTGTGRGYTF. DNA of the CDR3: TGCGCCAGCAGCGATCAAACCGGGACAGGGCGCGGCTACACCTTC.

This clonotype was detected ten times or more. The V gene is TRBV7-2, the J gene TRBJ2-1, with D possibly being TRBD2 (6 bases). Trimming took 4 bases from V and 10 from J, leaving 11 bases between them. The CDR3 covers 12 residues. Germline V gene lookup returns CDR1 SGHTA and CDR2 FQGNSA. CDR3 region: CASSWWGGEQFF. The DNA of the CDR3 is TGTGCCAGCAGCTGGTGGGGAGGCGAGCAGTTCTTC.

The chain recombines TRBV11-2 with TRBJ2-2; 8 nucleotides align to TRBD1. This CDR3 comprises 22 residues. The germline gives CDR1 SGHAT, CDR2 FQNNGV. V trimming: 2 bases; J trimming: 1 base; junction bases outside the gene matches: 21. The CDR3 spells CASSLYHLRTGKGKKNTGELFF. CDR3 DNA sequence: TGTGCCAGCAGCTTATATCATCTCAGGACAGGGAAGGGGAAGAAGAACACCGGGGAGCTGTTTTTT.

On this clonotype: Given a much more abundant clone one base away, this may be a read error. The chain links TRBV24-1 to TRBJ2-1; TRBD1 aligns across 9 bases. CDR1 is KGHDR, CDR2 SFDVKD, per germline. The length of the CDR3 is 15 residues. CDR3 residues: CATSARDRVYNERFF. The CDR3 DNA reads TGTGCCACCAGCGCTCGGGACAGGGTTTACAATGAGCGGTTCTTC.

The chain employs TRBV7-6 and TRBJ2-1; D is tentatively TRBD1 or TRBD2 (5 bases each). The V end was cut by 6 bases, the J end by 6 bases, with 15 bases between. Germline V gene sequence: CDR1 SGHVS, CDR2 FNYEAQ. The CDR3 runs to 14 residues. The DNA for the CDR3 is TGTGCCAGCAGGGGGGTCGGCCAGCTCAATGAGCAGTTCTTC. It is translated as CASRGVGQLNEQFF.

A word on this clonotype: This may come from a read error, since a much larger clone is one base off. The rearrangement uses TRBV7-9 and TRBJ2-3, with TRBD2 matching over 13 bases. Germline V gene sequence: CDR1 SEHNR, CDR2 FQNEAQ (reference sequence). CDR3 length equals 17 residues. The CDR3 protein is CASSVAGTSGIADTQYF. The CDR3 bases are TGTGCCAGCAGCGTAGCGGGGACTAGCGGGATAGCAGATACGCAGTATTTT.

In its sample, this clonotype was seen a few times. This sequence joins TRBV6-5 and TRBJ1-2; 7 bases are a match to TRBD1. This CDR3 spans 15 amino acids. V shed 0 bases, J shed 1 base, and the junction held 2 bases outside the gene matches. CDR1 and CDR2 from the germline V gene are MNHEY and SVGAGI. This chain's CDR3 is CASSYSRDSNYGYTF. The CDR3 coding sequence is TGTGCCAGCAGTTACTCGAGGGACAGTAACTATGGCTACACCTTC.

J is TRBJ2-7 and V is TRBV20-1; D unresolved. Germline CDR1 DFQATT, CDR2 SNEGSKA (reference sequence). V was cut by 6 bases and J by 2 bases, with 14 bases left in between. The CDR3 has 13 residues. CDR3: CSATGRAAYEQYF. Written as DNA, the CDR3 is TGCAGTGCAACTGGTCGGGCAGCCTACGAGCAGTACTTC.

This clonotype was detected many times. This rearrangement joins TRBV15 to TRBJ2-6; D not resolved. Trimming took off 0 bases at V and 0 bases at J, with 15 bases between the two ends. This CDR3 region has 19 residues. Germline lookup yields CDR1 LNHNV and CDR2 YYDKDF (reference sequence). The CDR3 loop reads CATSRDLPQTLSGANVLTF. The CDR3 DNA is TGTGCCACCAGCAGAGATCTGCCCCAAACCCTCTCTGGGGCCAACGTCCTGACTTTC.

This clonotype was observed a handful of times. The chain has TRBV4-1 and TRBJ2-7; D may be TRBD1 (6 bases). This CDR3 spans 16 amino acids. Looked up from germline, CDR1 is MGHRA and CDR2 is YSYEKL. V lost 0 bases and J lost 3, with 15 bases in between. This chain's CDR3 is CASSQDYRELYYEQYF. CDR3 DNA: TGCGCCAGCAGCCAAGATTACAGGGAATTATACTACGAGCAGTACTTC.

This clonotype was observed a few times. The gene calls are TRBV5-1 and TRBJ1-1; 7 positions agree with TRBD1. CDR1 is SGHRS and CDR2 is YFSETQ in the germline V gene. The V gene end was trimmed by 4 bases and the J gene end by 3 bases; junction bases not matched to a gene: 6. The CDR3 is 14 amino acids. The CDR3 spells CASSNRQGHTEAFF. CDR3 nucleotides: TGCGCCAGCAGCAACCGACAGGGTCACACTGAAGCTTTCTTT.

This clonotype was found many times. This chain links TRBV20-1 with TRBJ2-7, with D perhaps given as TRBD1 or TRBD2 (5 bases each). The CDR3 totals 13 residues. Trimming left V 5 bases short and J 0 bases short, with 11 bases between. The germline V gene has CDR1 DFQATT and CDR2 SNEGSKA (reference sequence). The CDR3 nucleotides are TGCAGTGCTTGGGGGACCATCTCCTACGAGCAGTACTTC. Encoded protein: CSAWGTISYEQYF.

This clonotype was counted only a few times. The rearrangement links TRBV5-1 to TRBJ1-3, with 8 bases lining up with TRBD1. J lost 0 bases, V lost 3 bases, and 5 bases had no gene match. The CDR3 loop spans 16 amino acids. Germline CDR1 reads SGHRS; CDR2 reads YFSETQ. CDR3 nucleotides: TGCGCCAGCAGCTCGGACAGGGTGCGCTCTGGAAACACCATATATTTT. Its protein is CASSSDRVRSGNTIYF.

This clonotype was seen ten or more times. The V and J genes are TRBV28 and TRBJ1-5; D remains ambiguous. V was pared by 3 bases and J by 3 bases, with 9 bases between. The germline CDR1 and CDR2 sequences are MDHEN and SYDVKM. The CDR3 loop spans 14 amino acids. The CDR3 loop reads CASSFSAHNQPQHF. In DNA form, the CDR3 reads TGTGCCAGCAGTTTCTCAGCGCACAATCAGCCCCAGCATTTT. Variable domain in full (rest from reference TRBV28 and TRBJ1-5): DVKVTQSSRYLVKRTGEKVFLECVQDMDHENMFWYRQDPGLGLRLIYFSYDVKMKEKGDIPEGYSVSREKKERFSLILESASTNQTSMYLCASSFSAHNQPQHFGDGTRLSIL.

In this sample, this clonotype turned up a few times. The rearrangement links TRBV29-1 to TRBJ2-3; D may be TRBD2 (6 bases). Trimming pared 1 base from V and 2 bases from J, leaving 13 bases between. Germline V lookup: CDR1 SQVTM, CDR2 ANQGSEA. CDR3 length: 15 amino acids. CDR3 DNA: TGCAGCGTTGAAGGCGGGGAGTTGCCCACAGATACGCAGTATTTT. Its protein is CSVEGGELPTDTQYF.

There are a few counts of this clonotype. V is TRBV29-1 and J is TRBJ2-7; D gene uncertain. This CDR3 has 13 residues. Germline-derived CDR1 and CDR2 are SQVTM and ANQGSEA. Trimming removed 7 bases from V and 3 bases from J, with 16 bases in between. Written as DNA, the CDR3 is TGCAGCGCCTTGCCCCCCGGCCGCTACGAGCAGTACTTC. Encoded protein: CSALPPGRYEQYF.

This clonotype was seen many times. In DNA, the CDR3 is TGCAGTGCTAGAGATGTGAGCGGCACAGATACGCAGTATTTT. It codes for CSARDVSGTDTQYF. This chain links TRBV20-1 with TRBJ2-3; D uncertain. Trimming shortened V by 0 bases and J by 1 base, and 8 bases separated the two germline ends. The CDR3 totals 14 residues. Germline V CDR1 and CDR2: DFQATT, SNEGSKA (reference sequence).

This clonotype was detected only a few times. The gene calls are TRBV2 and TRBJ2-1, with 7 bases fitting TRBD1. Germline CDR1 and CDR2: SNHLY and FYNNEI. J lost 3 bases, V lost 1 base, and 3 bases had no gene match. The CDR3 contains 15 residues. The CDR3 nucleotides are TGTGCCAGCAGTGAAGGGGCAGGGGGCTACAATGAGCAGTTCTTC. This codes for CASSEGAGGYNEQFF.

This clonotype was seen a few times. The gene calls are TRBV19 and TRBJ1-6; a weak D match, TRBD1 (5 bases). V was pared by 6 bases and J by 0 bases, with 18 bases between. The CDR3 runs to 18 residues. Germline V gene lookup returns CDR1 LNHDA and CDR2 SQIVND (reference sequence). The CDR3 reads CASSPGRVTSSYNSPLHF. CDR3 DNA sequence: TGTGCCAGTAGCCCGGGACGGGTAACAAGCTCCTATAATTCACCCCTCCACTTT.

This clonotype was detected ten times or more. J is TRBJ1-5 and V is TRBV20-1, with D unclear. CDR1 is DFQATT, CDR2 SNEGSKA, per germline (reference sequence). Between the trimmed V and J ends, which lost 1 base and 5 bases, there was a span of 9 bases. The CDR3 is 13 amino acids. CDR3 protein: CSARVQLDQPQHF. In nucleotides, the CDR3 is TGCAGTGCTAGAGTTCAGTTGGATCAGCCCCAGCATTTT.

V and J are TRBV6-2 or TRBV6-3 and TRBJ1-4, with D maybe TRBD1 (5 bases). Trimming cost V 6 bases and J 8 bases, with 19 bases left between them. The length of the CDR3 is 15 residues. Per germline, CDR1 MNHEY and CDR2 SVGEGT. Here the CDR3 DNA reads TGTGCCAGCAGAGCCGGCCGCGTGGGACGGGAAAAACTGTTTTTT. It specifies CASRAGRVGREKLFF.

This chain connects TRBV5-1 to TRBJ1-5; TRBD1 matches 8 bases. With V trimmed by 5 bases and J by 1 base, 5 bases remained unmatched. Germline values: CDR1 SGHRS, CDR2 YFSETQ. The CDR3 is 15 residues long. CDR3 DNA sequence: TGCGCCAGCAGGGGGACAGGAACGAGCAATCAGCCCCAGCATTTT. It codes for CASRGTGTSNQPQHF.

This clonotype was found a few times. The V call is TRBV20-1, the J call TRBJ2-3, with 8 bases identical to TRBD2. Germline CDR1 is DFQATT and CDR2 is SNEGSKA (reference sequence). Germline trimming cut 3 bases from V and 4 bases from J; bases unmatched to any gene: 6. The CDR3 is made up of 14 amino acids. The CDR3 bases are TGCAGTGCTAGGGGGACTAGGGTCCCAGATACGCAGTATTTT. Its translation: CSARGTRVPDTQYF.

This clonotype has more than one count but fewer than ten. V gene TRBV7-6 combines with J gene TRBJ1-6; D is possibly TRBD1 (5 bases). The V gene's germline CDR1 is SGHVS and CDR2 FNYEAQ. V lost 2 bases, J lost 6 bases, and 14 bases lay in between. The CDR3 contains 16 residues. The CDR3 DNA follows: TGTGCCAGCAGCTTACGTGTGCAGGGTGGTAATTCACCCCTCCACTTT. As protein: CASSLRVQGGNSPLHF.

V is TRBV6-1 and J is TRBJ1-6, with 7 bases identical to TRBD1. V lost 6 bases, J lost 7 bases, and 6 bases stayed unmatched. Germline V lookup: CDR1 MNHNS, CDR2 SASEGT. CDR3 size: 14 residues. The chain's CDR3 is CASRRQGMNSPLHF. The CDR3 DNA follows: TGTGCCAGCAGAAGACAGGGAATGAATTCACCCCTCCACTTT.

This chain links TRBV20-1 with TRBJ1-5; 8 bases map to TRBD1. V gave up 3 bases and J gave up 5 bases; unmatched junction bases: 6. Germline loops: CDR1 DFQATT, CDR2 SNEGSKA (reference sequence). This CDR3 has 14 amino acids. The CDR3 DNA sequence: TGCAGTGCTAGTCAGGGGGCACCCGATCAGCCCCAGCATTTT. Amino acids: CSASQGAPDQPQHF.